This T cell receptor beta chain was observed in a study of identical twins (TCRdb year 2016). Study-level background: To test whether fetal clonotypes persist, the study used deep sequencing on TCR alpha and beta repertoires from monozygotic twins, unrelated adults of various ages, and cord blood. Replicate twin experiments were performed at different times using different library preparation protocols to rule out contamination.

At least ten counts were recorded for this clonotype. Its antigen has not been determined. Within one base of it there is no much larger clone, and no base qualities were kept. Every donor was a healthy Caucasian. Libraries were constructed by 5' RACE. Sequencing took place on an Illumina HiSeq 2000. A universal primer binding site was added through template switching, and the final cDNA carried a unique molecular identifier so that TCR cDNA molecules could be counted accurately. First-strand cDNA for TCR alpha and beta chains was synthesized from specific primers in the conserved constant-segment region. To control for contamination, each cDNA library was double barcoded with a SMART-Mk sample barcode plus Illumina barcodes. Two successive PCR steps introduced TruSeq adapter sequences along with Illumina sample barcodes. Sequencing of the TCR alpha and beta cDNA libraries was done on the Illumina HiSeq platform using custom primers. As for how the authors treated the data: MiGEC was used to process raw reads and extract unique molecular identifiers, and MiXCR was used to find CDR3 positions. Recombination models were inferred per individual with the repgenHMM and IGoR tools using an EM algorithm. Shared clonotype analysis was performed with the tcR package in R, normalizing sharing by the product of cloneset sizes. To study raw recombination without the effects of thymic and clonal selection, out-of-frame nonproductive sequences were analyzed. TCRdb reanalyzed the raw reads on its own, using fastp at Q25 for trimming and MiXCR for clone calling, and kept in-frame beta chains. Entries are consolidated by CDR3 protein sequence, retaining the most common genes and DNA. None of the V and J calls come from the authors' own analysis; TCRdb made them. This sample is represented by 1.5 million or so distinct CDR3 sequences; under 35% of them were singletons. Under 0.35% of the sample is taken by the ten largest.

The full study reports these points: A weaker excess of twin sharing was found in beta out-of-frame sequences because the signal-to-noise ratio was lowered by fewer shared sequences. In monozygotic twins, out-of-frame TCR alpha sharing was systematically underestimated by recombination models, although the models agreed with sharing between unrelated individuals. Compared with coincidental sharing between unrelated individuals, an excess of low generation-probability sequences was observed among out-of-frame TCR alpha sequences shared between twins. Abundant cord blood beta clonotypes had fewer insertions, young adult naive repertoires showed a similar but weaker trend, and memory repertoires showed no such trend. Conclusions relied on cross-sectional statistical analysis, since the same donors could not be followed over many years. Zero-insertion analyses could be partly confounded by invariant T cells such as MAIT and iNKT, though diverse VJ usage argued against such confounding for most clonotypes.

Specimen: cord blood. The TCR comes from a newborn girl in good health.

The CDR3 has the sequence CAISPQIGGGSYEQYF. The bases are TGTGCCATCAGCCCACAGATAGGGGGAGGCTCCTACGAGCAGTACTTC. Recombination linked TRBV10-3 to TRBJ2-7; the D gene assignment is perhaps TRBD1 or TRBD2, with each matching 6 bases. Spanning cysteine to phenylalanine, the CDR3 consists of 16 amino acids. The kept DNA is CDR3 alone, 48 bases in frame from the first base. Based on the germline V gene, the CDR1 and CDR2 sequences are ENHRY and SYGVKD. A distance of 18 bases separates the germline ends of V and J, which lose 6 bases and 0 bases respectively.